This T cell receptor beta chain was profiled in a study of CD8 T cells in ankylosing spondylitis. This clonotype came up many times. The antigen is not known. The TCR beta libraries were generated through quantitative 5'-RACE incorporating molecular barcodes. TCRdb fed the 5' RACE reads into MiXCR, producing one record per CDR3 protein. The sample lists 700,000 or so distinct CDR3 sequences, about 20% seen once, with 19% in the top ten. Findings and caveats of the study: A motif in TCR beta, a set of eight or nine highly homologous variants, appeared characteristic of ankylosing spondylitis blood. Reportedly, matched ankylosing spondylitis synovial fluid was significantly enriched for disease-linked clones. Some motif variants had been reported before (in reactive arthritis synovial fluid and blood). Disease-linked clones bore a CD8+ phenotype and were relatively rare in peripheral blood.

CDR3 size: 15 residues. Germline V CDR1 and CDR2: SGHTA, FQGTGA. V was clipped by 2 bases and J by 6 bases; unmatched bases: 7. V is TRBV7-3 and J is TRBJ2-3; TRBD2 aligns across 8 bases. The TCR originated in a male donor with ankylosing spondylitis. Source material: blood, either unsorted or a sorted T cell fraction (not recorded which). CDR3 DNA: TGTGCCAGCAGCTTACGGGGGGGGGTGAGGGATACGCAGTATTTT. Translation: CASSLRGGVRDTQYF.